The 28 T cell receptor beta chains below come from one sample, sequenced in a study of T cells in Graves' hyperthyroidism and ophthalmopathy. Amplification of TCR beta CDR3 regions used RNA as the template. When the TCR CDR3 underwent first-round RT-PCR, the HTBI primer set was used. TCRdb re-called the multiplex PCR reads through MiXCR, storing one row per CDR3 protein. The sample has 350,000 to 400,000 distinct CDR3 sequences, 15% seen once. Sequenced material: blood. Receptor source: a woman aged 25 to 45 with Graves' hyperthyroidism.

This clonotype was seen ten or more times. This chain joins TRBV6-5 and TRBJ1-1, with D unresolved. The CDR3 consists of 13 residues. Deletions cut 1 base from V and 1 base from J, with 4 bases between. Germline lookup yields CDR1 MNHEY and CDR2 SVGAGI. CDR3 amino acids: CASSYFQNTEAFF. CDR3 bases: TGTGCCAGCAGTTACTTCCAGAACACTGAAGCTTTCTTT.

Comment on this clonotype: One base away lies a much larger clone, so this may be a sequencing read error. V gene TRBV6-1 combines with J gene TRBJ1-1; TRBD1 agrees at 10 bases. Per germline, CDR1 MNHNS and CDR2 SASEGT. The CDR3 length is 16 residues. The CDR3 here is CAGSPGTGVSVTEAFF. The DNA for the CDR3 is TGTGCCGGCAGTCCCGGGACAGGGGTCTCCGTCACTGAAGCTTTCTTT.

The chain has TRBV25-1 and TRBJ1-5, with D uncertain. V gave up 8 bases and J gave up 7 bases, with 6 bases separating them. Germline assignment: CDR1 MGHDK and CDR2 SYGVNS. The CDR3 spans 10 residues. CDR3 sequence (DNA): TGTGCCAGCGCGGAGCAGCCCCAGCATTTT. Translated: CASAEQPQHF.

This clonotype was seen many times. The chain couples TRBV20-1 to TRBJ1-1; D not resolved. The CDR3 contains 15 residues. CDR1 and CDR2 (germline): DFQATT, SNEGSKA (reference sequence). Trimming stripped 6 bases from V and 11 bases from J, with 28 bases between. The CDR3 region is CSARRITENLGYAFF. The CDR3 DNA follows: TGCAGTGCGCGCCGTATAACAGAAAATCTCGGGTACGCTTTCTTT.

Many counts were recorded for this clonotype. The chain uses TRBV28 and TRBJ2-3; the D call may be TRBD1 or TRBD2 (6 bases each). The CDR3 contains 15 residues. Germline values: CDR1 MDHEN, CDR2 SYDVKM. Trimming shortened V by 3 bases and J by 1 base, and 11 bases separated the two germline ends. CDR3 sequence reads: CASSFGGLGTDTQYF. In DNA form, the CDR3 reads TGTGCCAGCAGTTTTGGGGGGCTCGGCACAGATACGCAGTATTTT.

This clonotype was picked up many times. The genes are TRBV29-1 and TRBJ2-1; the D gene is possibly TRBD2 (5 bases). Trimming pared 3 bases from V and 4 bases from J, leaving 7 bases between. The CDR3 is 12 residues long. From germline, CDR1 is SQVTM and CDR2 ANQGSEA. The CDR3 here is CSVERGYNEQFF. CDR3 DNA sequence: TGCAGCGTTGAGCGCGGGTACAATGAGCAGTTCTTC.

This clonotype appeared many times. The chain is built from TRBV28 and TRBJ2-1; unclear D gene. Per the germline V gene, CDR1 is MDHEN and CDR2 is SYDVKM. This CDR3 comprises 17 residues. The V and J ends lost 4 bases and 0 bases respectively, with 16 bases between them. CDR3 sequence: CASSSTRTAASYNEQFF. The DNA for the CDR3 is TGTGCCAGCAGTTCCACCAGGACGGCCGCCTCCTACAATGAGCAGTTCTTC.

The CDR3 loop is CSARAQGQGAETQYF. The CDR3 DNA sequence: TGCAGTGCTAGGGCTCAAGGACAGGGTGCAGAGACCCAGTACTTC. The rearrangement joins TRBV20-1 to TRBJ2-5, with 8 bases matching TRBD1. Germline CDR1 is DFQATT and CDR2 is SNEGSKA (reference sequence). This CDR3 is 15 amino acids long. J lost 4 bases, V lost 3 bases, and 10 bases had no gene match.

This clonotype was seen only a few times. V gene TRBV11-2 combines with J gene TRBJ1-3; 8 bases line up with TRBD1. CDR1 and CDR2 from the germline V gene are SGHAT and FQNNGV. CDR3 length: 16 residues. Germline trimming cut 7 bases from V and 5 bases from J; bases unmatched to any gene: 13. The CDR3 nucleotides read TGTGCCAGCACCATCCCGGGGCAGGGGGCGAGAAACACCATATATTTT. This encodes CASTIPGQGARNTIYF.

This clonotype was counted between two and nine times. The junction differs from germline at one of its ends, possibly a read error. The chain recombines TRBV12-3 or TRBV12-4 with TRBJ2-1, with no clear D. This CDR3 is built from 13 residues. The CDR3 coding sequence is TGTGCCACCTCCGGTAGCTCCTACAAGGAGCAGTTCTTC. Translating gives CATSGSSYKEQFF.

This clonotype was observed a handful of times. V and J are TRBV9 and TRBJ2-7; D is undetermined. The CDR3 contains 13 residues. V lost 0 bases to trimming and J lost 7 bases, with 11 bases between them. Germline lookup yields CDR1 SGDLS and CDR2 YYNGEE. Written as DNA, the CDR3 is TGTGCCAGCAGCGTAGACCATAGCTTGGAGCAGTACTTC. Its protein is CASSVDHSLEQYF.

This clonotype showed up just a few times. This chain joins TRBV25-1 and TRBJ2-2; perhaps TRBD2 as D (5 bases). Trimming cost V 7 bases and J 3 bases, with 15 bases left between them. This CDR3 spans 15 amino acids. The germline gives CDR1 MGHDK, CDR2 SYGVNS. CDR3 DNA: TGTGCCAGCATGGATCCAGCGGACCACACCGGGGAGCTGTTTTTT. Its translation is CASMDPADHTGELFF.

This clonotype was detected ten times or more. The chain carries TRBV28 and TRBJ2-5; TRBD2 matches 9 bases. CDR1 is MDHEN, CDR2 SYDVKM, per germline. With 4 bases clipped from V and 4 bases from J, the junction kept 7 bases outside the gene matches. The CDR3 sequence is 15 residues long. CDR3 sequence: CASSSSGRLVETQYF. CDR3 nucleotides: TGTGCCAGCAGTTCCAGCGGGAGGTTGGTAGAGACCCAGTACTTC.

As regards this clonotype: With a much larger clone just one base away, this may be a read error. In nucleotides, the CDR3 is TGTGCCACCCGACGGACAACTTACGAGCAGTACTTC. Translating gives CATRRTTYEQYF. The chain is built from TRBV15 and TRBJ2-7, with D maybe TRBD1 (5 bases). Germline CDR1 is LNHNV and CDR2 is YYDKDF (reference sequence). V lost 8 bases, J lost 4 bases, and 12 bases lay in between. The CDR3 consists of 12 residues.

This clonotype was observed many times. The gene calls are TRBV7-2 and TRBJ2-1; possibly TRBD1 or TRBD2 for D (5 bases each). The CDR3 sequence is 15 residues long. Looked up from germline, CDR1 is SGHTA and CDR2 is FQGNSA. The V end was cut by 1 base, the J end by 1 base, with 8 bases between. The DNA for the CDR3 is TGTGCCAGCAGCTTAGGGGGGATGTCCTACAATGAGCAGTTCTTC. Amino acid sequence: CASSLGGMSYNEQFF.

This clonotype was seen more than once but under ten times. V usage is TRBV20-1 and J usage is TRBJ1-2; D is ambiguous. Trimming removed 4 bases from V and 6 bases from J, with 9 bases in between. Germline loops: CDR1 DFQATT, CDR2 SNEGSKA (reference sequence). The CDR3 has 11 residues. CDR3 nucleotide sequence: TGCAGTGCTAAAAGTATAAATGGCTACACCTTC. Translating it yields CSAKSINGYTF.

This clonotype was recorded many times. This chain links TRBV18 with TRBJ1-1; D gene uncertain. The CDR3 is made up of 12 amino acids. V was cut by 2 bases and J by 10 bases, with 11 bases left in between. The germline gives CDR1 KGHSH, CDR2 LQKENI. CDR3 bases: TGTGCCAGCTCACCAGTTGGGAGAGGAGCTTTCTTT. Translated, it gives CASSPVGRGAFF. The full variable domain, its missing parts supplied by reference TRBV18 and TRBJ1-1, is NAGVMQNPRHLVRRRGQEARLRCSPMKGHSHVYWYRQLPEEGLKFMVYLQKENIIDESGMPKERFSAEFPKEGPSILRIQQVVRGDSAAYFCASSPVGRGAFFGQGTRLTVV.

The chain joins TRBV2 to TRBJ1-2; D is possibly TRBD1 (5 bases). V gave up 4 bases and J gave up 7 bases, with 16 bases separating them. Germline V lookup: CDR1 SNHLY, CDR2 FYNNEI. This CDR3 is built from 14 residues. Here the CDR3 DNA reads TGTGCCAGCAGTGGGGGTAGGGGCCTCGTTGGCTACACCTTC. This gives the protein CASSGGRGLVGYTF.

Ten or more counts support this clonotype. This sequence joins TRBV18 and TRBJ2-7, with a tentative D call TRBD1 (5 bases). Germline values: CDR1 KGHSH, CDR2 LQKENI. V lost 2 bases and J 6 bases, leaving 11 bases between the germline ends. The CDR3 runs 13 residues. Written as DNA, the CDR3 is TGTGCCAGCTCACCAGCCGAACAGGCCGAGCAGTACTTC. Amino acid sequence: CASSPAEQAEQYF.

The chain uses TRBV9 and TRBJ1-2, with D hard to call. The germline CDR1 and CDR2 sequences are SGDLS and YYNGEE. V shed 0 bases and J shed 6 bases, with 18 bases lying between them. The CDR3 runs 16 residues. The CDR3 region is CASSVASTGKEHGYTF. In DNA, the CDR3 is TGTGCCAGCAGCGTAGCTTCTACGGGGAAGGAGCATGGCTACACCTTC.

This clonotype was recorded at least ten times. The rearrangement uses TRBV4-2 and TRBJ1-6; the D gene is possibly TRBD1 (6 bases). The V gene lost 8 bases and the J gene lost 5 bases, with 13 bases spanning the gap. In germline, CDR1 is LGHNA, CDR2 YNFKEQ. CDR3 length: 14 amino acids. The CDR3 coding sequence is TGTGCCAGCCAGCGGGGGCTAAATAATTCACCCCTCCACTTT. This sequence encodes CASQRGLNNSPLHF.

In this sample, this clonotype turned up many times. The chain joins TRBV3-1 to TRBJ2-7, with D perhaps matching TRBD1 or TRBD2 (5 bases each). Per the germline V gene, CDR1 is LGHDT and CDR2 is YNNKEL (reference sequence). The CDR3 consists of 15 residues. The germline V and J ends were trimmed by 4 bases and 4 bases, with 17 bases remaining between them. The CDR3 protein is CASSRTGTVEYEQYF. In DNA, the CDR3 is TGTGCCAGCAGCCGGACCGGGACCGTTGAATACGAGCAGTACTTC.

This clonotype came up many times. V usage is TRBV12-3 or TRBV12-4 and J usage is TRBJ1-2, with D tentatively TRBD1 (5 bases). The CDR3 runs 13 residues. Deletions cut 5 bases from V and 1 base from J, with 8 bases between. The CDR3 loop reads CASSTDSNYGYTF. The CDR3 region has the DNA TGTGCCAGCAGTACCGACAGTAACTATGGCTACACCTTC.

This sequence joins TRBV12-3 or TRBV12-4 and TRBJ1-5; perhaps TRBD1 as D (5 bases). V was pared by 6 bases and J by 2 bases, with 11 bases between. The CDR3 is made up of 14 amino acids. The CDR3 loop is CASRPSGGNQPQHF. CDR3 nucleotides: TGTGCCAGCAGACCCTCGGGGGGCAATCAGCCCCAGCATTTT.

This clonotype appeared a few times. V is TRBV27 and J is TRBJ2-5; maybe TRBD1 (6 bases). CDR3 size: 12 residues. The V gene's germline CDR1 is MNHEY and CDR2 SMNVEV (reference sequence). Trimming removed 3 bases at V and 10 bases at J, with 12 bases between. As DNA, the CDR3 is TGTGCCAGCAGTTTGCGAGAGGGGGTCCAGTACTTC. It is translated as CASSLREGVQYF.

This clonotype was counted many times. The rearrangement joins TRBV5-1 to TRBJ2-7; 7 positions agree with TRBD1. From germline, CDR1 is SGHRS and CDR2 YFSETQ. V was clipped by 4 bases and J by 5 bases; unmatched bases: 6. The CDR3 totals 13 residues. The DNA of the CDR3 is TGCGCCAGCAGCACCGGGGACAGCCACGAGCAGTACTTC. It yields the protein CASSTGDSHEQYF.

This clonotype was observed at least ten times. This chain uses TRBV30 with TRBJ1-3; 7 nucleotides agree with TRBD1. Germline CDR1 is GTSNPN and CDR2 is SVGIG (reference sequence). The CDR3 loop spans 14 amino acids. The V gene end was trimmed by 1 base and the J gene end by 2 bases; junction bases not matched to a gene: 2. The CDR3 DNA sequence: TGTGCCTGGAGTGCAGGGGGTCCTGGAAACACCATATATTTT. Translating it yields CAWSAGGPGNTIYF.

This clonotype was seen ten or more times. The rearrangement uses TRBV9 and TRBJ1-1; D is unclear. Germline V gene data show CDR1 as SGDLS and CDR2 as YYNGEE. Trimming removed 4 bases at V and 0 bases at J, with 13 bases between. The CDR3 has 15 amino acids. This chain's CDR3 is CASSPRPAMNTEAFF. CDR3 bases: TGTGCCAGCAGCCCCCGGCCGGCAATGAACACTGAAGCTTTCTTT.